These 3 T cell receptor beta chains were all obtained from the same sample, sequenced in a study of metastatic and nonmetastatic thyroid tumors. TCRdb re-analyzed the PCR reads through MiXCR. The table lists some 45,000 clones, about 16% of them singletons, with approximately 23% in the top ten. The entire patient cohort was treatment-naive prior to thyroid surgery. Material: blood. Source of these receptors: a female donor with papillary thyroid cancer or a benign thyroid nodule (not recorded which). Some clones in this sample may be carry-over from other donors' samples.

This clone was seen many times. The chain uses TRBV29-1 and TRBJ2-5; D is unclear. The V end lost 4 bases, the J end lost 0 bases, and 6 bases lay between the germline ends. Germline V gives CDR1 SQVTM, CDR2 ANQGSEA. The CDR3 is 12 residues long. The CDR3 reads CSVAYYQETQYF. CDR3 nucleotide sequence: TGCAGCGTTGCTTACTACCAAGAGACCCAGTACTTC. The entire variable domain, with the rest obtained from reference TRBV29-1 and TRBJ2-5, is as follows: SAVISQKPSRDICQRGTSLTIQCQVDSQVTMMFWYRQQPGQSLTLIATANQGSEATYESGFVIDKFPISRPNLTFSTLTVSNMSPEDSSIYLCSVAYYQETQYFGPGTRLLVL.

This clone was seen repeatedly, ten times or more. The V call is TRBV12-5, the J call TRBJ2-1; tentative D call: TRBD2 (6 bases). CDR1 is LGHNT and CDR2 is FRNRAP in the germline V gene. Trimming removed 0 bases at V and 16 bases at J, with 10 bases between. The CDR3 consists of 11 residues. The CDR3 DNA is TGTGCTAGTGGTTTGGTACAGCGGGCCTTCTTC. This gives the protein CASGLVQRAFF.

This sequence joins TRBV11-2 and TRBJ2-3; the match to TRBD2 covers 13 bases. J gave up 1 base and V 6 bases, and 7 bases lay outside the gene matches. There are 17 residues in the CDR3. CDR1 and CDR2 (germline): SGHAT, FQNNGV. The CDR3 DNA reads as TGTGCCAGCAGGCGGACTAGCGGGAGTGGGGGCACAGATACGCAGTATTTT. Translated, it gives CASRRTSGSGGTDTQYF.